This entry lists 10 T cell receptor beta chains sequenced from one sample in a study of blood T cells in healthy people across ages. Then a second PCR, running about 6 to 11 cycles, was carried out with a sample-barcoded 5' primer and a J-beta primer mix. Each CDR3 protein is one row after TCRdb ran MiXCR on the 5' RACE reads. The sample has 450,000 to 700,000 distinct CDR3 sequences, 25% to 30% seen once. The sample was blood. These receptors were taken from a woman in her 70s in good health.

This clonotype was recorded a few times. The rearrangement joins TRBV11-2 to TRBJ2-5; 13 bases match TRBD2. CDR1 and CDR2 from the germline V gene are SGHAT and FQNNGV. The ends lost 7 bases at V and 7 bases at J; junction bases unmatched: 15. The CDR3 has 17 residues. The CDR3 nucleotides are TGTGCCAGCACCCCGGGATCGCGGACTAGCGGGGGCGGGACCCAGTACTTC. Protein product: CASTPGSRTSGGGTQYF.

The genes are TRBV9 and TRBJ1-5; D unresolved. This CDR3 has 12 amino acids. The germline V gene has CDR1 SGDLS and CDR2 YYNGEE. Trimming pared 7 bases from V and 5 bases from J, leaving 10 bases between. CDR3: CASLISYQPQHF. The DNA for the CDR3 is TGTGCCAGCTTGATCTCGTATCAGCCCCAGCATTTT.

This chain links TRBV11-2 with TRBJ2-4; perhaps D is TRBD1 or TRBD2 (5 bases each). The CDR3 length is 17 residues. In germline, CDR1 is SGHAT, CDR2 FQNNGV. The ends were cut back, 4 bases at V and 0 bases at J, with 16 bases in the middle. CDR3 region: CASSSRDGELAKNIQYF. CDR3 coding DNA: TGTGCCAGCAGCTCCCGGGACGGAGAACTAGCCAAAAACATTCAGTACTTC.

V and J are TRBV11-1 and TRBJ2-5; D is unresolved. CDR1 is SGHAT and CDR2 is FQDESV in the germline V gene (reference sequence). This CDR3 comprises 12 residues. Trimming took 3 bases from V and 6 from J, leaving 8 bases between them. The CDR3 loop reads CASSLAVKTQYF. The DNA of the CDR3 is TGTGCCAGCAGCTTGGCGGTAAAGACCCAGTACTTC.

This sequence joins TRBV4-3 and TRBJ1-4; D gene ambiguous. Trimming pared 0 bases from V and 6 bases from J, leaving 14 bases between. The CDR3 has 16 residues. The V gene's germline CDR1 is LGHNA and CDR2 YSLEER. CDR3 sequence: CASSQEGRQGHEKLFF. The CDR3 nucleotides are TGCGCCAGCAGCCAAGAAGGGCGGCAAGGGCATGAAAAACTGTTTTTT.

This clonotype has only a few counts. J is TRBJ1-1 and V is TRBV20-1, with a tentative D call TRBD1 (5 bases). V was cut by 4 bases and J by 0 bases, with 15 bases left in between. Germline CDR1 DFQATT, CDR2 SNEGSKA (reference sequence). This CDR3 is built from 15 residues. CDR3 sequence reads: CSAKGASLMNTEAFF. Here the CDR3 DNA reads TGCAGTGCTAAAGGGGCGTCACTTATGAACACTGAAGCTTTCTTT.

The V call is TRBV7-8, the J call TRBJ2-7, with TRBD1 matching over 7 bases. The CDR3 runs 15 residues. Germline V gives CDR1 SGHVS, CDR2 FQNEAQ. V gave up 1 base and J gave up 3 bases; unmatched junction bases: 6. The CDR3 nucleotides are TGTGCCAGCAGCTTAGGATCGGGACAGCTCTACGAGCAGTACTTC. Translation: CASSLGSGQLYEQYF. Full variable domain (missing parts from reference TRBV7-8 and TRBJ2-7): GAGVSQSPRYKVAKRGQDVALRCDPISGHVSLFWYQQALGQGPEFLTYFQNEAQLDKSGLPSDRFFAERPEGSVSTLKIQRTQQEDSAVYLCASSLGSGQLYEQYFGPGTRLTVT.

The chain is built from TRBV9 and TRBJ2-1; 8 bases are a match to TRBD2. Germline CDR1 and CDR2: SGDLS and YYNGEE. Unmatched junction bases numbered 3, after V lost 0 bases and J lost 4 bases. The CDR3 contains 15 residues. The CDR3 spells CASSVDGGDYNEQFF. The CDR3 nucleotides read TGTGCCAGCAGCGTAGACGGGGGGGATTACAATGAGCAGTTCTTC.

This clonotype was recorded at least ten times. The V gene is TRBV4-1, the J gene TRBJ2-5; D call uncertain. V was trimmed by 3 bases and J by 5 bases, leaving 10 bases between them. CDR1 MGHRA and CDR2 YSYEKL come from the germline V gene. The CDR3 is made up of 13 amino acids. The CDR3 loop reads CASSQAPQETQYF. The CDR3 DNA reads TGCGCCAGCAGCCAGGCTCCTCAGGAGACCCAGTACTTC.

This clonotype came up a few times. This sequence joins TRBV12-3 or TRBV12-4 and TRBJ2-7; 9 nucleotides agree with TRBD1. With V trimmed by 6 bases and J by 3 bases, 9 bases remained unmatched. CDR3 size: 15 residues. The CDR3 spells CASRDNRGPRYEQYF. The CDR3, as DNA: TGTGCCAGCAGAGACAACAGGGGGCCCCGCTACGAGCAGTACTTC.